This passage covers 30 T cell receptor beta chains from one sample sequenced in a study of OX40 agonist ivuxolimab in advanced cancers. Profiling relied on immunoSEQ multiplex PCR, and the TCRdb table lists in-frame clones only, not all of them. This sample has some 80,000 clones; around 87% occur once, and the top ten carry about 0.57%. Sequenced material: CD4+ or CD8+ T cells sorted from blood, taken in a trial of the OX40 agonist ivuxolimab. All receptors come from an adult with an advanced solid tumor such as melanoma, head and neck, liver or kidney cancer.

The chain has TRBV7-8 and TRBJ2-3, with D maybe TRBD1 (6 bases). This CDR3 comprises 13 residues. Per the germline V gene, CDR1 is SGHVS and CDR2 is FQNEAQ. V was pared by 4 bases and J by 9 bases, with 14 bases between. CDR3 DNA: TGTGCCAGCAGCTCGAACAGGGCCCGGACGCAGTATTTT. It translates to CASSSNRARTQYF.

The gene calls are TRBV27 and TRBJ1-4, with D uncertain. Germline V gives CDR1 MNHEY, CDR2 SMNVEV (reference sequence). V was cut by 3 bases and J by 2 bases, with 13 bases left in between. This CDR3 contains 16 residues. CDR3 in amino acids: CASSFRARGTNEKLFF. DNA for the CDR3: TGTGCCAGCAGTTTCCGGGCCAGAGGCACTAATGAAAAACTGTTTTTT.

The chain has TRBV11-2 and TRBJ2-2; TRBD1 might be the D (5 bases). Trimming took off 2 bases at V and 7 bases at J, with 11 bases between the two ends. The CDR3 has 14 residues. Germline V CDR1 and CDR2: SGHAT, FQNNGV. CDR3 nucleotide sequence: TGTGCCAGCAGCTTAAGGGGTTATGGCGGGGAGCTGTTTTTT. This codes for CASSLRGYGGELFF.

The gene calls are TRBV2 and TRBJ1-6; TRBD1 might be the D (6 bases). With 2 bases removed from V and 5 bases from J, the gap between germline ends came to 16 bases. Germline CDR1 reads SNHLY; CDR2 reads FYNNEI. The CDR3 spans 17 residues. CDR3 in DNA: TGTGCCAGCAGTGAAACGGGGGGGCCTCCTGATAATTCACCCCTCCACTTT. This sequence encodes CASSETGGPPDNSPLHF.

The J gene is TRBJ2-7, the V gene TRBV6-5; 8 bases fit TRBD1. V was pared by 6 bases and J by 6 bases, with 13 bases of the junction left unmatched. The CDR3 totals 15 residues. The germline gives CDR1 MNHEY, CDR2 SVGAGI. The CDR3 nucleotides read TGTGCCAGCAGACCGCCCACCGCAACAGGGGGCGAGCAGTACTTC. It is translated as CASRPPTATGGEQYF.

The chain is built from TRBV11-2 and TRBJ2-7; D unresolved. Germline-derived CDR1 and CDR2 are SGHAT and FQNNGV. This CDR3 region has 13 residues. V shed 1 base and J shed 6 bases, with 10 bases lying between them. Here the CDR3 reads CASSLGVHGEQYF. CDR3 coding DNA: TGTGCCAGCAGCTTAGGGGTCCACGGCGAGCAGTACTTC.

The chain uses TRBV5-4 and TRBJ1-5; 10 bases align to TRBD1. This CDR3 has 15 residues. From germline, CDR1 is SGHNT and CDR2 YYREEE (reference sequence). V was clipped by 4 bases and J by 9 bases; unmatched bases: 10. As DNA, the CDR3 is TGTGCCAGCAGCGTCGACAGGGGGCGCCTGGGGCCCCAGCATTTT. It yields the protein CASSVDRGRLGPQHF.

V and J are TRBV2 and TRBJ2-7, with 8 bases fitting TRBD1. CDR3 length equals 14 residues. Per the germline V gene, CDR1 is SNHLY and CDR2 is FYNNEI. J lost 4 bases, V lost 4 bases, and 6 bases had no gene match. The CDR3 region has the DNA TGTGCCAGCAGTGTTCAGGGGGCTAATTACGAGCAGTACTTC. This translates into CASSVQGANYEQYF.

This chain uses TRBV19 with TRBJ1-5, with D perhaps matching TRBD1 (5 bases). The CDR3 is made up of 17 amino acids. Trimming removed 1 base from V and 5 bases from J, with 18 bases in between. Germline CDR1 is LNHDA and CDR2 is SQIVND (reference sequence). The CDR3 loop reads CASSIVSFGGEDQPQHF. The CDR3 DNA reads TGTGCCAGTAGTATAGTTTCTTTTGGGGGTGAGGATCAGCCCCAGCATTTT.

The rearrangement links TRBV19 to TRBJ1-1, with TRBD1 matching 7 bases. Germline V gene lookup returns CDR1 LNHDA and CDR2 SQIVND (reference sequence). With 3 bases clipped from V and 0 bases from J, the junction kept 4 bases outside the gene matches. The CDR3 length is 15 residues. This CDR3 reads CASSIWDSMNTEAFF. For the CDR3, the DNA is TGTGCCAGTAGTATTTGGGACAGTATGAACACTGAAGCTTTCTTT.

The V call is TRBV5-4, the J call TRBJ2-3, with 11 bases matching TRBD2. V trimming: 4 bases; J trimming: 2 bases; junction bases outside the gene matches: 3. The CDR3 extends over 15 amino acids. In germline, CDR1 is SGHNT, CDR2 YYREEE (reference sequence). As DNA, the CDR3 is TGTGCCAGCAGCCTACTAGCGGGGGACACAGATACGCAGTATTTT. Its protein is CASSLLAGDTDTQYF.

J is TRBJ1-5 and V is TRBV18, with D possibly matching TRBD1 (5 bases). Germline assignment: CDR1 KGHSH and CDR2 LQKENI. CDR3 length: 15 amino acids. Trimming took 6 bases from V and 5 from J, leaving 17 bases between them. The CDR3 DNA follows: TGTGCCAGCTCCCAGGGCCCTTTAGCCTATCAGCCCCAGCATTTT. Amino acids: CASSQGPLAYQPQHF.

The chain combines TRBV25-1 with TRBJ1-5; tentative D call: TRBD1 (5 bases). CDR1 is MGHDK, CDR2 SYGVNS, per germline. The CDR3 loop spans 13 amino acids. Trimming took off 9 bases at V and 0 bases at J, with 9 bases between the two ends. The CDR3 DNA is TGTGCCAGTTTGACAGATAGCAATCAGCCCCAGCATTTT. Residues: CASLTDSNQPQHF.

The chain uses TRBV19 and TRBJ2-5; TRBD1 aligns across 7 bases. The V gene's germline CDR1 is LNHDA and CDR2 SQIVND (reference sequence). The CDR3 is 13 amino acids. J gave up 3 bases and V 5 bases, and 3 bases lay outside the gene matches. The CDR3 spells CASSQDREETQYF. The CDR3, as DNA: TGTGCCAGTAGTCAAGACAGGGAAGAGACCCAGTACTTC.

This chain links TRBV7-2 with TRBJ1-6, with D perhaps matching TRBD1 (5 bases). The CDR3 covers 17 residues. Germline lookup yields CDR1 SGHTA and CDR2 FQGNSA. V gave up 4 bases and J gave up 5 bases, with 18 bases separating them. The CDR3 DNA reads TGTGCCAGCAGCTACTCCGCTGGGGGACTAAATAATTCACCCCTCCACTTT. Protein product: CASSYSAGGLNNSPLHF.

The V and J genes are TRBV29-1 and TRBJ2-3; 10 bases fit TRBD2. Losses at the gene ends were 6 bases for V and 5 bases for J; bases not matched to a gene: 14. Germline-derived CDR1 and CDR2 are SQVTM and ANQGSEA. This CDR3 region has 16 residues. This CDR3 reads CSVVPWSSGRLDTQYF. The DNA of the CDR3 is TGCAGCGTGGTTCCTTGGAGTAGCGGGAGGTTAGATACGCAGTATTTT.

The V call is TRBV5-1, the J call TRBJ1-1, with D unresolved. The CDR3 runs to 13 residues. CDR1 SGHRS and CDR2 YFSETQ come from the germline V gene. V dropped 0 bases and J dropped 2 bases, with 5 bases sitting between them. In DNA, the CDR3 is TGCGCCAGCAGCTTGGACTTAAACACTGAAGCTTTCTTT. Its translation: CASSLDLNTEAFF.

This clone has just one count. V usage is TRBV7-2 and J usage is TRBJ1-2; D remains ambiguous. Germline assignment: CDR1 SGHTA and CDR2 FQGNSA. This CDR3 has 15 residues. V gave up 5 bases and J gave up 4 bases, with 17 bases separating them. The CDR3 loop is CASSPTPISSYGYTF. In DNA form, the CDR3 reads TGTGCCAGCAGCCCGACCCCAATCTCCTCCTATGGCTACACCTTC.

The rearrangement uses TRBV18 and TRBJ2-5, with 7 bases lining up with TRBD1. Germline V lookup: CDR1 KGHSH, CDR2 LQKENI. The CDR3 runs 14 residues. V was clipped by 6 bases and J by 3 bases; unmatched bases: 7. CDR3 in DNA: TGTGCCAGCTCCACTCGACAGGGCAAAGAGACCCAGTACTTC. Protein product: CASSTRQGKETQYF.

The V and J genes are TRBV5-1 and TRBJ2-3; D uncertain. In germline, CDR1 is SGHRS, CDR2 YFSETQ. The ends were cut back, 3 bases at V and 0 bases at J, with 11 bases in the middle. The CDR3 is made up of 15 amino acids. In nucleotides, the CDR3 is TGCGCCAGCAGCTATAATCACCCAAGCACAGATACGCAGTATTTT. Amino acids: CASSYNHPSTDTQYF.

This clone was found once. The V and J genes are TRBV7-7 and TRBJ2-2, with 7 nucleotides matching TRBD1. The germline gives CDR1 SSHAT, CDR2 FNYEAQ (reference sequence). The junction had 5 bases not matched to a gene; V was cut back by 5 bases and J by 2 bases. The CDR3 covers 15 residues. CDR3 region: CASSAGTANTGELFF. The CDR3 nucleotides are TGTGCCAGCAGCGCCGGGACAGCAAACACCGGGGAGCTGTTTTTT. The full variable domain, in which reference TRBV7-7 and TRBJ2-2 provide the parts outside the CDR3, is GAGVSQSPRYKVTKRGQDVTLRCDPISSHATLYWYQQALGQGPEFLTYFNYEAQPDKSGLPSDRFSAERPEGSISTLTIQRTEQRDSAMYRCASSAGTANTGELFFGEGSRLTVL.

This chain connects TRBV9 to TRBJ2-3, with D unresolved. There are 14 residues in the CDR3. CDR1 is SGDLS and CDR2 is YYNGEE in the germline V gene. The V end was cut by 1 base, the J end by 1 base, with 7 bases between. The chain's CDR3 is CASSVYGGTDTQYF. CDR3 in DNA: TGTGCCAGCAGCGTATACGGCGGCACAGATACGCAGTATTTT.

This sequence joins TRBV29-1 and TRBJ1-6; D gene uncertain. Trimming took 5 bases from V and 7 from J, leaving 12 bases between them. The CDR3 runs to 13 residues. The germline V gene encodes CDR1 SQVTM and CDR2 ANQGSEA. CDR3 nucleotide sequence: TGCAGCGTTCAATTTACTGGGAATTCACCCCTCCACTTT. Encoded protein: CSVQFTGNSPLHF.

The V gene is TRBV5-1, the J gene TRBJ1-1, with D maybe TRBD1 (6 bases). CDR1 and CDR2 from the germline V gene are SGHRS and YFSETQ. The CDR3 extends over 12 amino acids. V was clipped by 7 bases and J by 8 bases, with 15 bases between them. In nucleotides, the CDR3 is TGCGCCAGCGGAACTCGTCAGGGGGAAGCTTTCTTT. Protein sequence: CASGTRQGEAFF.

This clone was counted a single time. The chain recombines TRBV19 with TRBJ1-2; TRBD1 is a possible D gene (6 bases). The germline V and J ends were trimmed by 8 bases and 3 bases, with 19 bases remaining between them. In germline, CDR1 is LNHDA, CDR2 SQIVND (reference sequence). CDR3 length equals 15 residues. The CDR3 region has the DNA TGTGCCAGTTCCATTAACAGGGCCCAGGACTATGGCTACACCTTC. As protein: CASSINRAQDYGYTF.

The chain carries TRBV2 and TRBJ1-2; D ambiguous. The ends were cut back, 6 bases at V and 8 bases at J, with 13 bases in the middle. Germline CDR1 reads SNHLY; CDR2 reads FYNNEI. The CDR3 sequence is 12 residues long. The chain's CDR3 is CASRAATEGYTF. The CDR3 nucleotides read TGTGCCAGCAGAGCGGCTACAGAGGGCTACACCTTC.

J is TRBJ2-3 and V is TRBV19; tentative D call: TRBD1 (5 bases). Per the germline V gene, CDR1 is LNHDA and CDR2 is SQIVND (reference sequence). The CDR3 is made up of 17 amino acids. Trimming took off 3 bases at V and 0 bases at J, with 16 bases between the two ends. DNA for the CDR3: TGTGCCAGTAGTATGAAGTATGTTAGGGGAAGCACAGATACGCAGTATTTT. Its translation is CASSMKYVRGSTDTQYF. Full variable domain (outside the CDR3, taken from reference TRBV19 and TRBJ2-3): DGGITQSPKYLFRKEGQNVTLSCEQNLNHDAMYWYRQDPGQGLRLIYYSQIVNDFQKGDIAEGYSVSREKKESFPLTVTSAQKNPTAFYLCASSMKYVRGSTDTQYFGPGTRLTVL.

This chain links TRBV2 with TRBJ1-4; D uncertain. The CDR3 has 15 amino acids. Germline-derived CDR1 and CDR2 are SNHLY and FYNNEI. V was shortened by 8 bases and J by 1 base, with 14 bases between the two germline ends. DNA of the CDR3: TGTGCCAGCGCCAAAGAGACGGTAACTAATGAAAAACTGTTTTTT. This encodes CASAKETVTNEKLFF.

The V gene is TRBV5-6, the J gene TRBJ1-5; the D is unclear. Germline CDR1 and CDR2: SGHDT and YYEEEE. The CDR3 covers 16 residues. Trimming cost V 2 bases and J 3 bases, with 15 bases left between them. CDR3 nucleotides: TGTGCCAGCAGCTTACGGATGGGCTCGACCAATCAGCCCCAGCATTTT. Amino acids: CASSLRMGSTNQPQHF.

This clone was counted between two and nine times. The V call is TRBV25-1, the J call TRBJ2-7; 7 nucleotides agree with TRBD1. The germline V gene encodes CDR1 MGHDK and CDR2 SYGVNS. With V trimmed by 4 bases and J by 0 bases, 6 bases remained unmatched. This CDR3 has 15 residues. The CDR3 loop is CASSARDSYSYEQYF. CDR3 coding DNA: TGTGCCAGCAGTGCCCGGGACAGCTACTCCTACGAGCAGTACTTC.